The sequence of this T cell receptor beta chain was determined in a study of T-cell memory formation after mild COVID-19. Across the study: Among the donors, TCR clusters were largely specific to each donor. The study, taken as a whole, reports: Among CD4+ contracting clones, most were CM and EM, and CD8+ ones EMRA.

TCRdb ran MiXCR on the 5' RACE reads and lists one entry per CDR3 protein. The sample lists 200,000 to 250,000 distinct CDR3 sequences, 9% to 10% occurring once. This clonotype was picked up many times. Its specificity is unknown. The CDR3 consists of 14 residues. Germline V gene sequence: CDR1 SGHRS, CDR2 YFSETQ. The V end lost 5 bases, the J end lost 0 bases, and 9 bases lay between the germline ends. The sequenced sample consisted of PBMCs or a T cell subset sorted from them (not recorded which). The source of this sequence is a man aged 18 to 30 who had mild COVID-19 (a few samples of this study predate the infection). Cell type and time point are not known. The chain links TRBV5-1 to TRBJ2-1; TRBD1 might be the D (6 bases). The CDR3 DNA reads as TGCGCCAGCAGATTACAGGGCTCCTACAATGAGCAGTTCTTC. Translated: CASRLQGSYNEQFF.